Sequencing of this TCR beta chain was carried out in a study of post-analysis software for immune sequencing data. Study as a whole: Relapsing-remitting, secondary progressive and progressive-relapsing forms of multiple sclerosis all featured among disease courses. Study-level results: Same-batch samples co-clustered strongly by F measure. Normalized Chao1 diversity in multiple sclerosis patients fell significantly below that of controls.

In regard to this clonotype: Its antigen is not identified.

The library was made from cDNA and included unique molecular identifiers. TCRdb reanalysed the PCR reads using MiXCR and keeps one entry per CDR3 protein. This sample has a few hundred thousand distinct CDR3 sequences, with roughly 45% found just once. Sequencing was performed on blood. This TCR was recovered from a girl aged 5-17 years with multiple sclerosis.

CDR3 region: CATSGGGLAGDEQYF. The CDR3, as DNA: TGTGCCACCAGCGGAGGTGGACTAGCGGGAGACGAGCAGTACTTC. This rearrangement joins TRBV15 to TRBJ2-4; 13 nucleotides match TRBD2. TRBJ2-7 matches the DNA end more closely, so the J call is doubtful. Germline assignment: CDR1 LNHNV and CDR2 YYDKDF (reference sequence). This CDR3 contains 15 residues.